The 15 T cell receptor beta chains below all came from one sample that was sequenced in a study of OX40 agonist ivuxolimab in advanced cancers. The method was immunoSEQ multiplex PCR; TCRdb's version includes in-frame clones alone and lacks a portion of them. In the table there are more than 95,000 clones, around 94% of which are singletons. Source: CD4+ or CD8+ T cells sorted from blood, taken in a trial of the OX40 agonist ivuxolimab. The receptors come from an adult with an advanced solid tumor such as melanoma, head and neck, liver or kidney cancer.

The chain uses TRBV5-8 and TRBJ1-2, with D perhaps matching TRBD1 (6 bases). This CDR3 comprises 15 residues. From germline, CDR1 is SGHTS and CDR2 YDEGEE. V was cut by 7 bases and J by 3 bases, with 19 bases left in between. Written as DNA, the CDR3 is TGTGCCAGCCATTGGGCGGGGGGCGGCGACTATGGCTACACCTTC. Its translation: CASHWAGGGDYGYTF.

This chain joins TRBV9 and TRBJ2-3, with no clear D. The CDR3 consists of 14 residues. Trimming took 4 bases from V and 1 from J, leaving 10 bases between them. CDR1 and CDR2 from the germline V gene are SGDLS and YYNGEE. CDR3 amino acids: CASSRSQGTDTQYF. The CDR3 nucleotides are TGTGCCAGCAGCCGTTCCCAGGGCACAGATACGCAGTATTTT.

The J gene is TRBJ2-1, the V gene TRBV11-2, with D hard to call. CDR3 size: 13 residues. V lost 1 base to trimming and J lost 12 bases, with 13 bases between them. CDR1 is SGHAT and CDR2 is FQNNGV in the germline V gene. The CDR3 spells CASSLVVGMGQFF. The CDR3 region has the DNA TGTGCCAGCAGCTTAGTAGTGGGGATGGGGCAGTTCTTC.

The CDR3, as DNA: TGTGCCAGCAGCTTGTATCGGATGGGCTCCTACGAGCAGTACTTC. Translated: CASSLYRMGSYEQYF. The chain recombines TRBV5-6 with TRBJ2-7, with D unclear. V lost 1 base to trimming and J lost 0 bases, with 11 bases between them. Germline V gives CDR1 SGHDT, CDR2 YYEEEE. The CDR3 is 15 amino acids.

CDR3 sequence reads: CASSLEPSGVDIQYF. The CDR3 region has the DNA TGTGCCAGCAGTTTAGAGCCCTCTGGGGTAGACATTCAGTACTTC. The chain employs TRBV28 and TRBJ2-4; D gene uncertain. Trimming pared 2 bases from V and 8 bases from J, leaving 16 bases between. CDR3 length: 15 amino acids. From germline, CDR1 is MDHEN and CDR2 SYDVKM.

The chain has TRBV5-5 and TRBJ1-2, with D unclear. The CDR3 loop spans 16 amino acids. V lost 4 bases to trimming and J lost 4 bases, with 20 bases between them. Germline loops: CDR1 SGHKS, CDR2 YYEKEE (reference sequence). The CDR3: CASSAPGRHSTYGYTF. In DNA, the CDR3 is TGTGCCAGCAGCGCACCGGGAAGACATAGCACCTATGGCTACACCTTC. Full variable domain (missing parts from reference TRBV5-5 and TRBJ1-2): DAGVTQSPTHLIKTRGQQVTLRCSPISGHKSVSWYQQVLGQGPQFIFQYYEKEERGRGNFPDRFSARQFPNYSSELNVNALLLGDSALYLCASSAPGRHSTYGYTFGSGTRLTVV.

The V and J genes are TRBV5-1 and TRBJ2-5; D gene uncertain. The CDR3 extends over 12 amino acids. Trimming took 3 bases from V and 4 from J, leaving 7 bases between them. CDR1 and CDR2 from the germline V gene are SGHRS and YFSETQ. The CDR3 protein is CASSWGSETQYF. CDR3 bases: TGCGCCAGCAGCTGGGGTTCAGAGACCCAGTACTTC.

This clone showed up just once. CDR3: CASSIGGYYGYTF. As DNA, the CDR3 is TGTGCCAGTAGTATTGGGGGGTACTATGGCTACACCTTC. The rearrangement uses TRBV19 and TRBJ1-2, with D perhaps TRBD1 (5 bases). Germline CDR1 and CDR2: LNHDA and SQIVND (reference sequence). The CDR3 is 13 amino acids. Trimming pared 3 bases from V and 3 bases from J, leaving 8 bases between.

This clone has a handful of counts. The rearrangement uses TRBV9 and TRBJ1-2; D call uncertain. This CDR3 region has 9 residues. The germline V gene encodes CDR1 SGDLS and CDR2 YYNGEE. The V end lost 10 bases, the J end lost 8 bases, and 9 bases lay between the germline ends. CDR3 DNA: TGTGCCGGGATAAACGGCTACACCTTC. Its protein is CAGINGYTF.

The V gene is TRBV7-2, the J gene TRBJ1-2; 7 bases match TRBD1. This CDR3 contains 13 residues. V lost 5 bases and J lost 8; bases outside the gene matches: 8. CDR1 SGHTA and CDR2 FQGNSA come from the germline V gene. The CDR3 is CASSPDREGGYTF. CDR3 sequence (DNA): TGTGCCAGCAGCCCCGACAGGGAAGGCGGCTACACCTTC.

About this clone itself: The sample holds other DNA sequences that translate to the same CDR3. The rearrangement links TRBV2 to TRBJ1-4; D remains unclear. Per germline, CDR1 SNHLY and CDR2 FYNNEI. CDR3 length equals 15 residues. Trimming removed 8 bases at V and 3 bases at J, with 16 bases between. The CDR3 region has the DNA TGTGCCAGCGCAGAGGTGGGAGCACCTAATGAAAAACTGTTTTTT. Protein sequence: CASAEVGAPNEKLFF. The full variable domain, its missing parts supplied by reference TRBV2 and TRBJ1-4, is EPEVTQTPSHQVTQMGQEVILRCVPISNHLYFYWYRQILGQKVEFLVSFYNNEISEKSEIFDDQFSVERPDGSNFTLKIRSTKLEDSAMYFCASAEVGAPNEKLFFGSGTQLSVL.

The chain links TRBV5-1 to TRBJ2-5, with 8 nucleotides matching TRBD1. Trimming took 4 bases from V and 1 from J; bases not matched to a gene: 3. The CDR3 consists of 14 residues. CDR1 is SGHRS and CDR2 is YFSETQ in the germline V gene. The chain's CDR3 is CASSPGTGQETQYF. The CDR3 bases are TGCGCCAGCAGCCCAGGGACAGGCCAAGAGACCCAGTACTTC.

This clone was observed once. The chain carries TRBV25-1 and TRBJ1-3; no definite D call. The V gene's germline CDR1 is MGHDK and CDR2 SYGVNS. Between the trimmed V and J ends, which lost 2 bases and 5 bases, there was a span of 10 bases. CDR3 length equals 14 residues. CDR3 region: CASSELGVRNTIYF. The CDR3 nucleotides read TGTGCCAGCAGTGAACTTGGAGTAAGAAACACCATATATTTT.

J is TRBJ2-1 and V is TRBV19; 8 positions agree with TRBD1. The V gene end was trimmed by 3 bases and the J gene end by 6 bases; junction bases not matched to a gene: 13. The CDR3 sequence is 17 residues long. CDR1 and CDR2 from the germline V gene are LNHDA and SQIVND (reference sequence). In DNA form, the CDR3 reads TGTGCCAGTAGTATTGACAGGGGATCGGCCAGGATCAATGAGCAGTTCTTC. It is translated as CASSIDRGSARINEQFF.

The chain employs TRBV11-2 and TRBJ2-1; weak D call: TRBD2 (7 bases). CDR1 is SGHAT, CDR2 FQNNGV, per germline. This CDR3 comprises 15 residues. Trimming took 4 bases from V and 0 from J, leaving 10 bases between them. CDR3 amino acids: CASSWGGGSYNEQFF. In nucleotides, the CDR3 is TGTGCCAGCAGCTGGGGGGGCGGCTCCTACAATGAGCAGTTCTTC.